Sequencing of this T cell receptor beta chain was carried out in a study of blood T cell repertoires in COVID-19. Study-wide context: Italy, Spain and the United States were the sources of the convalescent and acute COVID-19 samples. PBMCs, B-cell-depleted T cells, or T cells were the source of the cDNA or gDNA that made up the material.

TCRdb keeps only in-frame clones here, not all; method: immunoSEQ multiplex PCR. Altogether about 220,000 clones are present, 82% being singletons, with the ten largest covering about 3.3%. Among Cohort 3 donors, those recovered had two negative PCRs, clearance, or symptom resolution. The germline V gene has CDR1 MNHEY and CDR2 SVGAGI. V lost 2 bases, J lost 8 bases, and 6 bases stayed unmatched. This CDR3 region has 15 residues. The specimen sequenced was PBMCs or T cells enriched from blood (not recorded which). The chain is built from TRBV6-5 and TRBJ1-4, with 9 bases that match TRBD1. This clonotype was obtained from a woman between 55 and 75 years old who had recovered from COVID-19. The CDR3 spells CASSYNRGPGEKLFF. In nucleotides, the CDR3 is TGTGCCAGCAGTTACAACAGGGGGCCGGGGGAAAAACTGTTTTTT.